The clone carrying this T cell receptor beta chain was seen many times. Its matching antigen is unknown. The read comes to an end 3 residues before the CDR3 does, leaving the germline J gene to fill in the end. The sample comes from a study of T cell clonality in common variable immunodeficiency. This CDR3 contains 15 residues. J gave up 8 bases and V 3 bases, and 9 bases lay outside the gene matches. Germline CDR1 is SEHNR and CDR2 is FQNEAQ (reference sequence). Whole-study findings and limits: Links between repertoire features and CVID complications were heterogeneity-limited.

Equal genomic DNA amounts from CVID and control samples were sequenced. TCRdb's copy holds only in-frame clones and misses some; the assay was immunoSEQ multiplex PCR. Singletons are absent from the sample, which has roughly 55,000 clones. Sequences were obtained from peripheral blood mononuclear cells. The clonotype comes from a person aged 18 to 75 in good health. V and J are TRBV7-9 and TRBJ2-1; 8 bases are a match to TRBD2. CDR3 bases read: TGTGCCAGCAGCTTTTTCAAGCGGGAGAATTATGAG. Residues: CASSFFKRENYE. The entire CDR3 protein is CASSFFKRENYEQFF.